A single sample is the source of the 5 T cell receptor beta chains below, sequenced in a study of regulatory T cells in long-lasting Graves disease. Sequencing libraries for TCR beta were prepared with iRepertoire HTBI primers and Arm-PCR of CDR3 regions. A single record per CDR3 protein comes from TCRdb applying MiXCR to the multiplex PCR reads. The repertoire holds hundreds of thousands of distinct CDR3 sequences, with approximately 15% as singletons. Indicated time point: newly diagnosed GD, antithyroid drugs for less than 3 months. PBMCs provided the RNA from which the TCR library was made. Separately, the same data were catalogued under a study of T cells in Graves' hyperthyroidism and ophthalmopathy.

The sequences come from peripheral blood mononuclear cells (PBMCs), collected at new diagnosis, from a patient treated with antithyroid drugs. The receptor set was obtained from a woman under 40 with Graves disease.

This clonotype was recorded at least ten times. The V gene is TRBV2, the J gene TRBJ2-5; TRBD1 matches 9 bases. Germline assignment: CDR1 SNHLY and CDR2 FYNNEI. The J segment lost 1 base and the V segment lost 8 bases, leaving 5 bases of the junction unmatched. The CDR3 loop spans 14 amino acids. CDR3 sequence reads: CASSQDRGQETQYF. Written as DNA, the CDR3 is TGTGCCAGCTCCCAGGACAGGGGCCAAGAGACCCAGTACTTC.

This clonotype is a singleton in its sample. This clone may be a read error of a much larger clone one base away. This rearrangement joins TRBV24-1 to TRBJ1-5; D is perhaps TRBD1 (5 bases). CDR3 size: 14 residues. V lost 7 bases to trimming and J lost 1 base, with 10 bases between them. CDR1 and CDR2 (germline): KGHDR, SFDVKD. The CDR3 reads CATRGRGSNQPQHF. The CDR3 DNA is TGTGCCACCAGGGGACGGGGCAGCAATCAGCCCCAGCATTTT.

This clonotype came up many times. The chain has TRBV7-8 and TRBJ2-7; maybe TRBD1 (6 bases). Per the germline V gene, CDR1 is SGHVS and CDR2 is FQNEAQ. The CDR3 covers 15 residues. V gave up 3 bases and J gave up 2 bases, with 14 bases separating them. CDR3 in amino acids: CASSLGGRGAYEQYF. CDR3 coding DNA: TGTGCCAGCAGCTTGGGCGGCAGGGGCGCCTACGAGCAGTACTTC. The full variable domain, rest sourced from reference TRBV7-8 and TRBJ2-7, is GAGVSQSPRYKVAKRGQDVALRCDPISGHVSLFWYQQALGQGPEFLTYFQNEAQLDKSGLPSDRFFAERPEGSVSTLKIQRTQQEDSAVYLCASSLGGRGAYEQYFGPGTRLTVT.

The sample holds many counts of this clonotype. The rearrangement links TRBV10-1 to TRBJ2-7; D not resolved. The germline gives CDR1 WNHNN, CDR2 SYGVQD (reference sequence). The CDR3 is 12 amino acids. The germline V and J ends were trimmed by 3 bases and 6 bases, with 9 bases remaining between them. CDR3 loop: CASSDSVSEQYF. The CDR3 DNA is TGCGCCAGCAGTGACTCCGTGAGCGAGCAGTACTTC.

This chain joins TRBV7-2 and TRBJ1-2; 9 bases line up with TRBD1. The CDR3 extends over 15 amino acids. Per germline, CDR1 SGHTA and CDR2 FQGNSA. The V segment lost 2 bases and the J segment 8 bases; nucleotides outside the gene matches: 9. CDR3 bases: TGTGCCAGCAGCTTACTACCGGGACAGGGTAGCGGCTACACCTTC. This codes for CASSLLPGQGSGYTF.